A single sample is the source of the 16 T cell receptor beta chains below, sequenced in a study of metastatic and nonmetastatic thyroid tumors. Every patient was untreated before thyroid surgery. TCRdb re-called the PCR reads with MiXCR. Of around 29,000 clones listed, less than 25% are singletons. Sequencing was carried out using blood. These receptors all stem from a female donor with papillary thyroid cancer or a benign thyroid nodule (not recorded which). Some clones in this sample may be carry-over from other donors' samples.

The table lists this clone with many counts. The chain uses TRBV19 and TRBJ2-3; 10 bases line up with TRBD2. The germline gives CDR1 LNHDA, CDR2 SQIVND (reference sequence). V was clipped by 5 bases and J by 4 bases; unmatched bases: 9. CDR3 size: 16 residues. The chain's CDR3 is CASSAQRGGGADTQYF. As DNA, the CDR3 is TGTGCCAGTAGTGCTCAGCGGGGGGGAGGCGCAGATACGCAGTATTTT.

This clone counts as medium-sized. The chain recombines TRBV24-1 with TRBJ1-2, with TRBD1 matching over 10 bases. The ends lost 4 bases at V and 4 bases at J; junction bases unmatched: 8. Germline V CDR1 and CDR2: KGHDR, SFDVKD. CDR3 length: 16 residues. The CDR3 is CATSDPGTGDGYGYTF. In DNA form, the CDR3 reads TGTGCCACCAGTGACCCCGGGACAGGGGACGGCTATGGCTACACCTTC.

The chain's CDR3 is CSSPSRDTQYF. CDR3 DNA: TGCAGTTCTCCTAGCCGGGATACGCAGTATTTT. This chain joins TRBV20-1 and TRBJ2-3; D might be TRBD2 (5 bases). Germline V gene data show CDR1 as DFQATT and CDR2 as SNEGSKA (reference sequence). This CDR3 contains 11 residues. V lost 8 bases and J 6 bases, leaving 12 bases between the germline ends.

A word on this clone: One junction end does not reproduce the germline sequence, and a read error may be involved. DNA for the CDR3: TGTGCCGTCGCAGGGTCGGGTGAGCAGAGCTTC. Protein product: CAVAGSGEQSF. V is TRBV2 and J is TRBJ2-1; possibly TRBD1 for D (5 bases). The CDR3 is 11 residues long. Germline V gene data show CDR1 as SNHLY and CDR2 as FYNNEI.

This clone was observed many times. The V call is TRBV11-3, the J call TRBJ1-2; a weak D match, TRBD1 (6 bases). The V gene's germline CDR1 is SGHNT and CDR2 YENEEA. CDR3 length equals 16 residues. Trimming stripped 0 bases from V and 3 bases from J, with 14 bases between. The CDR3 DNA sequence: TGTGCCAGCAGCTTAGAAGGCAGGGGAGGGGACTATGGCTACACCTTC. This translates into CASSLEGRGGDYGYTF.

This clone was counted between two and nine times. CDR3 DNA: TGTGCCAGCAGCCCCCTAGCGGGGGGCCGCGTAGATACGCAGTATTTT. Its translation: CASSPLAGGRVDTQYF. The chain employs TRBV3-1 and TRBJ2-3, with TRBD2 identical over 11 bases. The length of the CDR3 is 16 residues. Germline V gene lookup returns CDR1 LGHDT and CDR2 YNNKEL (reference sequence). The J segment lost 5 bases and the V segment lost 4 bases, leaving 8 bases of the junction unmatched.

This clone has at least ten counts. The chain joins TRBV18 to TRBJ1-1; TRBD1 aligns across 9 bases. V was clipped by 8 bases and J by 5 bases; unmatched bases: 12. This CDR3 spans 15 amino acids. CDR1 KGHSH and CDR2 LQKENI come from the germline V gene. The CDR3 is CASLNRGLGYTEAFF. Written as DNA, the CDR3 is TGTGCCAGCCTGAACAGGGGGCTGGGGTATACTGAAGCTTTCTTT.

The chain joins TRBV6-5 to TRBJ2-2, with D possibly matching TRBD1 (6 bases). Germline V gene data show CDR1 as MNHEY and CDR2 as SVGAGI. Trimming took 0 bases from V and 6 from J, leaving 17 bases between them. The CDR3 contains 17 residues. The CDR3 DNA reads TGTGCCAGCAGTTACTCCATGTCATTGGGGGCCCCCGGGGAGCTGTTTTTT. Protein sequence: CASSYSMSLGAPGELFF.

This clone occurred a few times. This sequence may be a read error, since a much larger clone differs from it by one base. Other DNA variants within this sample encode the same CDR3. Here the CDR3 reads CASSSRTSPIQETQYF. CDR3 bases: TGTGCCAGCAGTTCAAGGACAAGCCCGATACAAGAGACCCAGTACTTC. The J gene is TRBJ2-5, the V gene TRBV12-3 or TRBV12-4; perhaps TRBD1 as D (5 bases). This CDR3 region has 16 residues. Trimming removed 4 bases from V and 2 bases from J, with 17 bases in between.

This clone was picked up many times. This rearrangement joins TRBV20-1 to TRBJ2-5; 7 positions match TRBD2. Germline V gives CDR1 DFQATT, CDR2 SNEGSKA (reference sequence). CDR3 length: 14 residues. V was clipped by 6 bases and J by 1 base; unmatched bases: 8. CDR3 region: CSALAATSQETQYF. The DNA of the CDR3 is TGCAGTGCCCTAGCGGCTACTAGCCAAGAGACCCAGTACTTC.

The rearrangement links TRBV30 to TRBJ2-1; 11 bases fit TRBD2. The V gene end was trimmed by 2 bases and the J gene end by 6 bases; junction bases not matched to a gene: 12. This CDR3 region has 17 residues. Germline-derived CDR1 and CDR2 are GTSNPN and SVGIG (reference sequence). CDR3 region: CAWSSSGGLLGRNEQFF. The CDR3 region has the DNA TGTGCCTGGAGTTCTAGCGGGGGGCTCTTGGGTCGCAATGAGCAGTTCTTC. Full variable domain (missing parts from reference TRBV30 and TRBJ2-1): SQTIHQWPATLVQPVGSPLSLECTVEGTSNPNLYWYRQAAGRGLQLLFYSVGIGQISSEVPQNLSASRPQDRQFILSSKKLLLSDSGFYLCAWSSSGGLLGRNEQFFGPGTRLTVL.

This clone was observed at least ten times. The chain is built from TRBV6-1 and TRBJ2-3; D is possibly TRBD1 or TRBD2 (6 bases each). Trimming left V 6 bases short and J 0 bases short, with 16 bases between. This CDR3 is built from 16 residues. Germline loops: CDR1 MNHNS, CDR2 SASEGT. As DNA, the CDR3 is TGTGCCAGCAGGAAATCGCCGGGGGCTAGCACAGATACGCAGTATTTT. Its protein is CASRKSPGASTDTQYF.

V usage is TRBV20-1 and J usage is TRBJ2-2, with TRBD2 matching 7 bases. CDR1 is DFQATT, CDR2 SNEGSKA, per germline (reference sequence). The V gene end was trimmed by 5 bases and the J gene end by 0 bases; junction bases not matched to a gene: 9. This CDR3 is 16 amino acids long. CDR3 amino acids: CSAAPFSGPNTGELFF. In nucleotides, the CDR3 is TGCAGTGCTGCCCCCTTTAGCGGGCCGAACACCGGGGAGCTGTTTTTT.

On this clone itself: Just one base apart from a much larger clone, this may be a read error. The rearrangement links TRBV7-3 to TRBJ1-5, with D perhaps TRBD1 (5 bases). The CDR3 has 15 residues. The germline V and J ends were trimmed by 7 bases and 4 bases, with 17 bases remaining between them. Germline V gene sequence: CDR1 SGHTA, CDR2 FQGTGA. The CDR3 loop reads CASNYPGGGNQPQHF. The CDR3 bases are TGTGCCAGCAACTACCCCGGGGGGGGGAATCAGCCCCAGCATTTT.

This clone was seen ten or more times. V gene TRBV9 combines with J gene TRBJ2-2; 12 positions match TRBD2. With 6 bases clipped from V and 6 bases from J, the junction kept 3 bases outside the gene matches. This CDR3 is built from 14 residues. Per germline, CDR1 SGDLS and CDR2 YYNGEE. CDR3 region: CASNLAGGAGELFF. Written as DNA, the CDR3 is TGTGCCAGCAACCTAGCGGGGGGGGCCGGGGAGCTGTTTTTT.

The chain joins TRBV28 to TRBJ1-1; D not resolved. CDR1 and CDR2 (germline): MDHEN, SYDVKM. The CDR3 is 14 amino acids. V lost 2 bases and J lost 1, with 8 bases in between. The CDR3 loop reads CASSLTQANTEAFF. The CDR3 nucleotides are TGTGCCAGCAGTTTAACGCAGGCGAACACTGAAGCTTTCTTT.